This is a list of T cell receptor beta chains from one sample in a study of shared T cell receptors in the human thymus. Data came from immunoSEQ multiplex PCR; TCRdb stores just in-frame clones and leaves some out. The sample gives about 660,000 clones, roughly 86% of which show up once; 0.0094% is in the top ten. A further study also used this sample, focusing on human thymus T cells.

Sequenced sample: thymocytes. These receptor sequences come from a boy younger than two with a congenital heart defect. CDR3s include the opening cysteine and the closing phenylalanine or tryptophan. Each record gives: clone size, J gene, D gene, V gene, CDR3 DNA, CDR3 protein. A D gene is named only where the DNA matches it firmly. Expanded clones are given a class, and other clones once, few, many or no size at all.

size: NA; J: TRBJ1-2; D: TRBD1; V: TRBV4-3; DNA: TGCGCCAGCAGCCAAGATCCCGGCAGGGACAGGGCAAGGTATGGCTACACCTTC; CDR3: CASSQDPGRDRARYGYTF
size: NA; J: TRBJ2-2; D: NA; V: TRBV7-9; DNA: TGTGCCACTCCGAAAGCCTGGAACACCGGGGAGCTGTTTTTT; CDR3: CATPKAWNTGELFF
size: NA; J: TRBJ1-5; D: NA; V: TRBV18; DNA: TGTGCCAGCTCACCTCAATATCAGCCCCAGCATTTT; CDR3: CASSPQYQPQHF
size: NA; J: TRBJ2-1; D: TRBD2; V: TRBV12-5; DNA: TGTGCTAGTGCCTCATGGCTAGCGGGCCCGTCTGAGCAGTTCTTC; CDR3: CASASWLAGPSEQFF
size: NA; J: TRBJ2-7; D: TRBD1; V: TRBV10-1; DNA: TGCGCCAGCAGTGCTTCCCGGGACAGGGTTCCCTACGAGCAGTACTTC; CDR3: CASSASRDRVPYEQYF
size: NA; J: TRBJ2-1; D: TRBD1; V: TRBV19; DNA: TGTGCCAGTAGTATTCTGGGACAGGGCCGTCGTAGGGATGAGCAGTTCTTC; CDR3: CASSILGQGRRRDEQFF
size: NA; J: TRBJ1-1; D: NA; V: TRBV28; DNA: TGTGCCAGCAGCCTTGACAGCCTTAGGTCGTACACTGAAGCTTTCTTT; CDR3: CASSLDSLRSYTEAFF
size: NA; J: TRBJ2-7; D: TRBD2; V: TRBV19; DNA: TGTGCCAGTAGTATAGCAGCGAGCGGGACGTACGAGCAGTACTTC; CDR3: CASSIAASGTYEQYF
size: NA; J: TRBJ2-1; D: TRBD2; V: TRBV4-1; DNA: TGCGCCAGCAGCCAAGAGCTAGCGGGGATAAATGAGCAGTTCTTC; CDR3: CASSQELAGINEQFF
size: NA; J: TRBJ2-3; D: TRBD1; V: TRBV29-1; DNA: TGCAGCGTTTTTGGGACAGGGGGCCTTTTTAGCACAGATACGCAGTATTTT; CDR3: CSVFGTGGLFSTDTQYF
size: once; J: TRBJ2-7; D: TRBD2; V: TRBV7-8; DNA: TGTGCCAGCAGCACCACCTTCGGACTAGCGGGAGATGGTGAGCAGTACTTC; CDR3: CASSTTFGLAGDGEQYF